A single sample is the source of the 25 T cell receptor beta chains below, sequenced in a study of CD8+CD57+ T cells in acquired aplastic anemia. The template used for profiling TCR beta VDJ and CDR3 was genomic DNA. Using its own MiXCR run on the reads, TCRdb lists one record per CDR3 protein. The sample holds about 260,000 distinct CDR3 sequences; roughly 82% are singletons and the top ten take approximately 40%. By flow cytometry, patients selected for sequencing had shown an expansion of CD8+CD57+ cells. Specimen: sorted CD4+, CD8+, or CD8+CD57+ T cells (not recorded which) from PBMCs. The receptor set was obtained from a human donor with aplastic anemia.

The chain links TRBV19 to TRBJ2-1, with D perhaps being TRBD1 or TRBD2 (6 bases each). Trimming took off 3 bases at V and 8 bases at J, with 20 bases between the two ends. The CDR3 loop spans 16 amino acids. Germline CDR1 is LNHDA and CDR2 is SQIVND (reference sequence). CDR3 DNA: TGTGCCAGTAGTATGGGGGGCGGAAACGGTCAGGATGAGCAGTTCTTC. It yields the protein CASSMGGGNGQDEQFF.

For this clonotype: The CDR3 does not close with the conserved phenylalanine or tryptophan, likely indicating a read error. The limits of the CDR3 on the DNA are not certain, so only TCRdb's listed CDR3 is given. The V call is TRBV7-8, the J call TRBJ2-3. The CDR3 spans 13 residues, counting both ends. Germline V gene sequence: CDR1 SGHVS, CDR2 FQNEAQ. The CDR3: CASGFDPADTQLS.

This clonotype has just one count. A junction boundary mismatches the germline segment, possibly from a read error. The V call is TRBV7-6, the J call TRBJ2-3; the D gene is possibly TRBD2 (7 bases). Germline loops: CDR1 SGHVS, CDR2 FNYEAQ. The CDR3 loop spans 14 amino acids. The CDR3 is CASTLGGGPSAANF. The CDR3, as DNA: TGTGCCAGCACCCTAGGGGGGGGTCCCTCTGCGGCTAACTTT.

The genes are TRBV7-3 and TRBJ2-3; D possibly uses TRBD1 or TRBD2 (7 bases each). Germline V gene sequence: CDR1 SGHTA, CDR2 FQGTGA. The CDR3 runs to 13 residues. The V end was cut by 8 bases, the J end by 14 bases, with 23 bases between. The CDR3 DNA is TGTGCCAGCGGGTTCGGGGGGACAGCTACTACGTATTTT. Translation: CASGFGGTATTYF.

The chain has TRBV5-1 and TRBJ1-1; D call uncertain. Germline-derived CDR1 and CDR2 are SGHRS and YFSETQ. With 0 bases removed from V and 5 bases from J, the gap between germline ends came to 8 bases. This CDR3 comprises 13 residues. The CDR3 DNA reads TGCGCCAGCAGCTTGGCCTTTGGGACTGAAGCTTTCTTT. This gives the protein CASSLAFGTEAFF.

About this clonotype: The conserved final phenylalanine or tryptophan is absent from the CDR3, which likely points to a read error. The rearrangement links TRBV7-2 to TRBJ1-1, with TRBD1 matching over 7 bases. The CDR3 has 12 amino acids. Looked up from germline, CDR1 is SGHTA and CDR2 is FQGNSA. The V gene end was trimmed by 6 bases and the J gene end by 5 bases; junction bases not matched to a gene: 3. DNA of the CDR3: TGTGCCAGCAGTACAGGGGTAACTGAAGCTTTCTAT. Translating gives CASSTGVTEAFY.

The chain carries TRBV9 and TRBJ2-7; D perhaps matches TRBD1 (6 bases). The CDR3 runs 18 residues. Germline V lookup: CDR1 SGDLS, CDR2 YYNGEE. The V and J ends lost 2 bases and 1 base respectively, with 22 bases between them. CDR3 DNA sequence: TGTGCCAGCAGCGTTGGGCCAGACAGGCCAGCCCTTTCCTACGAGCAGTACGTC. Translating it yields CASSVGPDRPALSYEQYV.

With respect to this clonotype: It may be a read error: a sequence one base away is much more abundant. The rearrangement joins TRBV6-2 or TRBV6-3 to TRBJ2-7; maybe TRBD1 (7 bases). CDR3 length equals 14 residues. Germline V gene sequence: CDR1 MNHEY, CDR2 SVGEGT. Written as DNA, the CDR3 is TGTGCCAGCGGAGGGACAGCCTTTTCCTGCGAGCAGTACTTC. Its translation is CASGGTAFSCEQYF.

Details on this clonotype: This is likely a read error, given that the CDR3 carries no conserved phenylalanine or tryptophan at its end. No DNA is shown, since the ends of the CDR3 on it are uncertain; the CDR3 is the one TCRdb lists. This rearrangement joins TRBV7-9 to TRBJ2-3; the D call TRBD1 from the table was never checked on the DNA. The germline gives CDR1 SEHNR, CDR2 FQNEAQ (reference sequence). The CDR3 totals 13 residues, both ends included. The CDR3 reads CASSFAGSYAPNV.

The genes are TRBV2 and TRBJ2-1, with 16 bases aligning to TRBD2. The CDR3 spans 17 residues. Germline V gives CDR1 SNHLY, CDR2 FYNNEI. V shed 6 bases and J 7 bases; nucleotides not matched to a gene: 9. The CDR3 sequence is CASSRGTSGRAANEQFF. In DNA, the CDR3 is TGTGCCAGCAGCCGGGGGACTAGCGGGAGGGCCGCGAATGAGCAGTTCTTC.

V and J are TRBV7-9 and TRBJ1-1; unclear D gene. Germline CDR1 is SEHNR and CDR2 is FQNEAQ (reference sequence). V lost 5 bases and J 14 bases, leaving 27 bases between the germline ends. The CDR3 has 15 amino acids. The CDR3 DNA sequence: TGTGCCAGCAGCCCGAAGCAGTTGGGAGAGACCCAGTACTTCTTT. Encoded protein: CASSPKQLGETQYFF. The complete variable domain, with remaining parts taken from reference TRBV7-9 and TRBJ1-1, reads DTGVSQNPRHKITKRGQNVTFRCDPISEHNRLYWYRQTLGQGPEFLTYFQNEAQLEKSRLLSDRFSAERPKGSFSTLEIQRTEQGDSAMYLCASSPKQLGETQYFFGQGTRLTVV.

Of note for this clonotype: This sequence may be a read error, since a much larger clone differs from it by one base. The chain links TRBV7-2 to TRBJ2-3, with TRBD2 matching over 12 bases. This CDR3 region has 14 residues. CDR1 is SGHTA and CDR2 is FQGNSA in the germline V gene. In DNA form, the CDR3 reads TGTGCCAGCAGCTTGACTAGCGGGAGCGGAGATAAGCAGTTT. This sequence encodes CASSLTSGSGDKQF.

The V and J genes are TRBV20-1 and TRBJ2-3; 7 bases line up with TRBD1. From germline, CDR1 is DFQATT and CDR2 SNEGSKA (reference sequence). This CDR3 is built from 14 residues. V was clipped by 5 bases and J by 5 bases; unmatched bases: 10. The CDR3 protein is CSAGGQLPLDTQYF. Here the CDR3 DNA reads TGCAGTGCTGGGGGACAGCTACCATTAGATACGCAGTATTTT.

This chain uses TRBV2 with TRBJ2-3; possibly TRBD1 for D (6 bases). The J call may be mistaken, given a closer DNA end match to TRBJ2-7. The germline V gene encodes CDR1 SNHLY and CDR2 FYNNEI. This CDR3 contains 13 residues. CDR3 bases: TGTGCCAGCGGGACCTGGGACACCGATACGCAGTACTTC. Encoded protein: CASGTWDTDTQYF.

The rearrangement uses TRBV7-3 and TRBJ2-7, with unresolved D. V dropped 4 bases and J dropped 0 bases, with 7 bases sitting between them. CDR3 length: 13 amino acids. Germline V gene data show CDR1 as SGHTA and CDR2 as FQGTGA. For the CDR3, the DNA is TGTGCCAGCAGCTCGCCCAGCTCCTACGAGCAGTACTTC. The encoded protein is CASSSPSSYEQYF.

The CDR3 loop is CASSSTSGQETQYF. CDR3 in DNA: TGTGCCAGCAGTTCCACTAGCGGGCAAGAGACCCAGTACTTC. The chain is built from TRBV12-3 or TRBV12-4 and TRBJ2-5, with 9 bases fitting TRBD2. The CDR3 covers 14 residues. The V and J ends lost 4 bases and 2 bases, in that order; junction bases with no gene match: 2.

This chain connects TRBV19 to TRBJ2-3; D possibly matches TRBD1 or TRBD2 (5 bases each). From germline, CDR1 is LNHDA and CDR2 SQIVND (reference sequence). The CDR3 has 15 amino acids. Trimming took 6 bases from V and 6 from J, leaving 19 bases between them. CDR3 residues: CASSPVDGAEDTQYF. CDR3 nucleotides: TGTGCCAGTAGCCCCGTTGACGGGGCCGAGGATACGCAGTATTTT.

With regard to this clonotype: Given the absence of the conserved phenylalanine or tryptophan at the CDR3 end, a read error is likely. Because the CDR3's place on the DNA is in doubt, the DNA is left out and the CDR3 is given as listed by TCRdb. The J gene is TRBJ2-4, the V gene TRBV7-8; TRBD2, as called in the table, went unchecked against the DNA. The CDR3 spans 12 residues, counting both ends. The V gene's germline CDR1 is SGHVS and CDR2 FQNEAQ. CDR3 sequence: CASGVAGSIEYH.

The V gene is TRBV20-1, the J gene TRBJ1-5; D unresolved. V lost 4 bases and J 1 base, leaving 26 bases between the germline ends. The CDR3 runs to 19 residues. The V gene's germline CDR1 is DFQATT and CDR2 SNEGSKA (reference sequence). CDR3 region: CSAIDRFLGVGVSNQPQHF. The DNA of the CDR3 is TGCAGTGCTATAGATAGGTTTCTTGGCGTCGGGGTCAGCAATCAGCCCCAGCATTTT.

Of note for this clonotype: The final CDR3 position lacks the conserved phenylalanine or tryptophan, pointing to a likely read error. The V gene is TRBV2, the J gene TRBJ1-6; 11 nucleotides agree with TRBD1. V shed 8 bases and J 7 bases; nucleotides not matched to a gene: 4. The V gene's germline CDR1 is SNHLY and CDR2 FYNNEI. CDR3 length: 14 amino acids. The DNA of the CDR3 is TGTGCCAGCGGAGGGACAGGGGGAAATTCACCCCTCCACCTT. Protein sequence: CASGGTGGNSPLHL.

This chain joins TRBV9 and TRBJ2-5; D is uncertain. Deletions cut 5 bases from V and 7 bases from J, with 15 bases between. The CDR3 contains 13 residues. From germline, CDR1 is SGDLS and CDR2 YYNGEE. For the CDR3, the DNA is TGTGCCAGCAGTGTACGGTCCGATGCGACCCAGTACTTC. Translation gives CASSVRSDATQYF.

The rearrangement uses TRBV5-1 and TRBJ2-1; no clear D gene. Germline CDR1 reads SGHRS; CDR2 reads YFSETQ. The CDR3 is 13 residues long. Trimming removed 4 bases from V and 10 bases from J, with 15 bases in between. CDR3 region: CASSVAPRTEQFF. CDR3 nucleotides: TGCGCCAGCAGCGTCGCCCCGAGGACGGAGCAGTTCTTC.

In its sample, this clonotype was seen many times. Given a much more abundant clone one base away, this may be a read error. The V gene is TRBV9, the J gene TRBJ1-2, with a tentative D call TRBD1 (5 bases). Germline lookup yields CDR1 SGDLS and CDR2 YYNGEE. Trimming took off 3 bases at V and 10 bases at J, with 22 bases between the two ends. The CDR3 length is 15 residues. In DNA form, the CDR3 reads TGTGCCAGCAGCGGAGAAGGGGACCCGAAGGATGACTACACCTTC. Translating it yields CASSGEGDPKDDYTF.

Concerning this clonotype: The CDR3 carries no conserved terminal phenylalanine or tryptophan, so it likely arises from a read error. No DNA is shown, since the ends of the CDR3 on it are uncertain; the CDR3 is the one TCRdb lists. CDR3: CASSLGPWSEQYS. V gene TRBV7-2 combines with J gene TRBJ1-1; whether TRBD1, the table's D call, matches the DNA was not checked. Inclusive of both ends, the CDR3 amounts to 13 amino acids. Germline V gene lookup returns CDR1 SGHTA and CDR2 FQGNSA.

The V and J genes are TRBV7-9 and TRBJ1-2, with a weak D call TRBD1 (5 bases). V shed 8 bases and J shed 10 bases, with 29 bases lying between them. This CDR3 has 16 amino acids. Looked up from germline, CDR1 is SEHNR and CDR2 is FQNEAQ (reference sequence). CDR3 amino acids: CASGLAGGRKAQYYTF. In DNA, the CDR3 is TGTGCCAGCGGACTAGCGGGGGGGAGAAAGGCCCAGTACTACACCTTC. Drawing the rest from reference TRBV7-9 and TRBJ1-2, the complete variable domain is DTGVSQNPRHKITKRGQNVTFRCDPISEHNRLYWYRQTLGQGPEFLTYFQNEAQLEKSRLLSDRFSAERPKGSFSTLEIQRTEQGDSAMYLCASGLAGGRKAQYYTFGSGTRLTVV.